A single sample gave rise to the 7 T cell receptor beta chains below, sequenced in a study of CD8+CD57+ T cells in acquired aplastic anemia. CDR3 and TCR beta VDJ profiling relied on a genomic DNA template. TCRdb re-called the reads through MiXCR, storing one row per CDR3 protein. The sample lists more than 250,000 distinct CDR3 sequences, approximately 57% occurring once. The sample taken for sequencing was sorted CD4+, CD8+, or CD8+CD57+ T cells (not recorded which) from PBMCs. These receptor sequences come from a human donor with severe aplastic anemia or a healthy control (not recorded which).

The rearrangement uses TRBV7-9 and TRBJ1-1; D remains unclear. The CDR3 is 14 amino acids. Trimming removed 4 bases at V and 0 bases at J, with 9 bases between. Germline V CDR1 and CDR2: SEHNR, FQNEAQ (reference sequence). This CDR3 reads CASSSAVMNTEAFF. The CDR3 DNA follows: TGTGCCAGCAGCTCCGCCGTCATGAACACTGAAGCTTTCTTT.

The V and J genes are TRBV7-9 and TRBJ2-7; D is uncertain. Between the trimmed V and J ends, which lost 6 bases and 5 bases, there was a span of 8 bases. This CDR3 region has 11 residues. CDR1 and CDR2 from the germline V gene are SEHNR and FQNEAQ (reference sequence). Here the CDR3 reads CASRFRDEQYF. CDR3 bases: TGTGCCAGCAGGTTCCGCGACGAGCAGTACTTC.

V and J are TRBV7-9 and TRBJ1-2; D remains unclear. Germline V gene data show CDR1 as SEHNR and CDR2 as FQNEAQ (reference sequence). CDR3 length: 13 amino acids. Trimming stripped 3 bases from V and 4 bases from J, with 9 bases between. CDR3 region: CASSLVQAYGYTF. DNA for the CDR3: TGTGCCAGCAGCTTGGTCCAGGCCTATGGCTACACCTTC.

V gene TRBV24-1 combines with J gene TRBJ2-1; the match to TRBD1 covers 7 bases. The germline V gene has CDR1 KGHDR and CDR2 SFDVKD. There are 16 residues in the CDR3. With 0 bases clipped from V and 1 base from J, the junction kept 2 bases outside the gene matches. CDR3 sequence (DNA): TGTGCCACCAGTGATTTGAACAGGGGATCCTACAATGAGCAGTTCTTC. Translated, it gives CATSDLNRGSYNEQFF.

This clonotype was recorded a few times. V usage is TRBV20-1 and J usage is TRBJ2-7; tentatively, D is TRBD1 or TRBD2 (5 bases each). The CDR3 extends over 13 amino acids. The V gene's germline CDR1 is DFQATT and CDR2 SNEGSKA (reference sequence). V lost 6 bases and J 2 bases, leaving 14 bases between the germline ends. In DNA form, the CDR3 reads TGCAGTGCCCACGGGACGCATACCTACGAGCAGTACTTC. Translation gives CSAHGTHTYEQYF.

This clonotype was seen repeatedly, ten times or more. The CDR3 bases are TGTGCCAGCAGATCACACAGGGATTTGAGCACAGATACGCAGTATTTT. Protein: CASRSHRDLSTDTQYF. V gene TRBV6-2 or TRBV6-3 combines with J gene TRBJ2-3; D is possibly TRBD1 (6 bases). CDR1 is MNHEY, CDR2 SVGEGT, per germline. The CDR3 has 16 residues. V lost 6 bases to trimming and J lost 0 bases, with 16 bases between them.

Of note for this clonotype: A much larger clone lies a single base off, so this may be a read error. The chain joins TRBV5-4 to TRBJ1-1; no definite D call. This CDR3 is built from 17 residues. Trimming pared 3 bases from V and 4 bases from J, leaving 22 bases between. The V gene's germline CDR1 is SGHNT and CDR2 YYREEE (reference sequence). The CDR3 is CASSYKVLGLPSTEAFF. The CDR3 nucleotides read TGTGCCAGCAGCTACAAGGTGTTAGGTCTTCCCAGCACTGAAGCTTTCTTT.